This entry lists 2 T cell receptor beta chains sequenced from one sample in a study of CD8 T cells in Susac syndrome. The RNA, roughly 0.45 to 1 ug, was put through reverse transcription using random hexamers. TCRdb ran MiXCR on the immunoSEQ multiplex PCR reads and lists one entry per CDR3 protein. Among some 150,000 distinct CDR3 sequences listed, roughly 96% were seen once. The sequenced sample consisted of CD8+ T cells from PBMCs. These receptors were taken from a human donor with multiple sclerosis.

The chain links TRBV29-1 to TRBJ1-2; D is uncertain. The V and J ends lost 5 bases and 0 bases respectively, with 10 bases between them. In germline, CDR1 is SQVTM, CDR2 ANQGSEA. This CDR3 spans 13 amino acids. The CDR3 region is CSVHAASNYGYTF. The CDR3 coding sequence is TGCAGCGTTCACGCAGCCTCTAACTATGGCTACACCTTC. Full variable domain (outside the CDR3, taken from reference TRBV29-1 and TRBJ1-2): SAVISQKPSRDICQRGTSLTIQCQVDSQVTMMFWYRQQPGQSLTLIATANQGSEATYESGFVIDKFPISRPNLTFSTLTVSNMSPEDSSIYLCSVHAASNYGYTFGSGTRLTVV.

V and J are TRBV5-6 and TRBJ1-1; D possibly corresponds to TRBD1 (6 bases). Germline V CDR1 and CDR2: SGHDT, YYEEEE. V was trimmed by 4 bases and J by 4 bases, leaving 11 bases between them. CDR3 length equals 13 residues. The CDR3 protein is CASSMGHITEAFF. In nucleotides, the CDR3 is TGTGCCAGCAGCATGGGACACATCACTGAAGCTTTCTTT.